This record looks at one T cell receptor beta chain sequence and its context. The antigen remains unidentified. This sample is part of a study of cytomegalovirus exposure and HLA in healthy donors. Study-level results: Highly shared sequence variants in one cluster were likely a sequencing artifact.

Germline lookup yields CDR1 ENHRY and CDR2 SYGVKD. V was pared by 3 bases and J by 7 bases, with 12 bases of the junction left unmatched. This CDR3 is built from 17 residues. With 60 Vbeta and 13 Jbeta primers, the PCR was carried out. This table comes from immunoSEQ multiplex PCR, and its TCRdb copy is limited to in-frame clones, with some not included. The sample carries over 100,000 clones, about two thirds recorded once. The chain carries TRBV10-3 and TRBJ2-2; TRBD2 agrees at 9 bases. Sample: PBMCs. The source is a man aged 50-59 years in good health and CMV-seropositive. In DNA form, the CDR3 reads TGTGCCATCAGTGACTTGGCGGGGGGGCCGGAGAGCGGGGAGCTGTTTTTT. Translation gives CAISDLAGGPESGELFF.